Following are 7 T cell receptor beta chains from one sample sequenced in a study of cytomegalovirus exposure and HLA in healthy donors. TCRdb's copy holds only in-frame clones and misses some; the assay was immunoSEQ multiplex PCR. The sample includes under 350,000 clones, around 85% of them seen just once. The specimen sequenced was PBMCs. Source of these receptors: a woman aged 18-29 years in good health and CMV-seronegative.

This clone was observed a single time. The V gene is TRBV10-3, the J gene TRBJ2-3, with 12 bases aligning to TRBD2. CDR3 length equals 17 residues. With V trimmed by 2 bases and J by 3 bases, 6 bases remained unmatched. Germline CDR1 ENHRY, CDR2 SYGVKD. CDR3 amino acids: CAISETSSGRATDTQYF. The CDR3 DNA is TGTGCCATCAGTGAGACATCTAGCGGGAGGGCAACAGATACGCAGTATTTT.

The chain carries TRBV27 and TRBJ2-7, with a weak D call TRBD2 (5 bases). Germline values: CDR1 MNHEY, CDR2 SMNVEV (reference sequence). Between the trimmed V and J ends, which lost 5 bases and 4 bases, there was a span of 21 bases. The CDR3 consists of 16 residues. This CDR3 reads CASSPTHGERIYEQYF. In DNA form, the CDR3 reads TGTGCCAGCAGTCCGACCCACGGGGAACGTATATACGAGCAGTACTTC.

This clone was recorded only once. The chain joins TRBV6-1 to TRBJ1-6; 7 bases line up with TRBD1. The V gene's germline CDR1 is MNHNS and CDR2 SASEGT. J gave up 10 bases and V 4 bases, and 7 bases lay outside the gene matches. The CDR3 has 14 residues. CDR3 nucleotides: TGTGCCAGCAGTGGGCGACAGGGTAACTCACCCCTCCACTTT. This encodes CASSGRQGNSPLHF.

The chain joins TRBV18 to TRBJ2-7; 11 nucleotides agree with TRBD2. Germline V gives CDR1 KGHSH, CDR2 LQKENI. The V and J ends lost 4 bases and 0 bases, in that order; junction bases with no gene match: 2. CDR3 length: 15 amino acids. The DNA of the CDR3 is TGTGCCAGCTCACAGACTAGCGGGATCTCCTACGAGCAGTACTTC. This codes for CASSQTSGISYEQYF.

This chain joins TRBV14 and TRBJ2-7, with D possibly being TRBD1 (5 bases). Per germline, CDR1 SGHDN and CDR2 FVKESK. The CDR3 has 14 amino acids. Between the trimmed V and J ends, which lost 1 base and 4 bases, there was a span of 11 bases. In DNA form, the CDR3 reads TGTGCCAGCAGCCAAGTCCCAGGGTTGTACGAGCAGTACTTC. Amino acids: CASSQVPGLYEQYF. The variable domain in full, completed from reference TRBV14 and TRBJ2-7, reads EAGVTQFPSHSVIEKGQTVTLRCDPISGHDNLYWYRRVMGKEIKFLLHFVKESKQDESGMPNNRFLAERTGGTYSTLKVQPAELEDSGVYFCASSQVPGLYEQYFGPGTRLTVT.

J is TRBJ1-2 and V is TRBV10-3; possibly TRBD1 for D (5 bases). Between the trimmed V and J ends, which lost 6 bases and 4 bases, there was a span of 12 bases. Germline V gene lookup returns CDR1 ENHRY and CDR2 SYGVKD. This CDR3 is 13 amino acids long. CDR3 nucleotide sequence: TGTGCCATCAGCCCGGACAAGACCTATGGCTACACCTTC. It codes for CAISPDKTYGYTF.

This chain joins TRBV29-1 and TRBJ1-2, with a possible D match to TRBD1 (6 bases). CDR3 length: 13 amino acids. V lost 4 bases to trimming and J lost 8 bases, with 17 bases between them. In germline, CDR1 is SQVTM, CDR2 ANQGSEA. The CDR3 nucleotides are TGCAGCGTTGCCGGGACCCAACAGGGCGGCTACACCTTC. Its protein product is CSVAGTQQGGYTF.